Listed below are T cell receptor beta chains from one sample, sequenced in a study of T cell responses to AZD1222 COVID-19 vaccine. Assay used: immunoSEQ multiplex PCR; TCRdb lists only in-frame clones, some missing. The profile covers roughly 100,000 clones, with around nine tenths appearing a single time and roughly 2.6% taken by the ten largest. The specimen comprised peripheral blood, sampled on day 0 of AZD1222 vaccination. All receptors derive from an adult in good health. Each CDR3 is given with its conserved first and last residue. D genes are given only for firm matches. Some rows have no size entry. The others give once, few or many, or a class for an expanded clone.

J,size,V,length,D,DNA,CDR3
TRBJ2-2,NA,TRBV21-1,15,NA,TGTGCCAGCAGCAAAGCGGCCAGCGACACCGGGGAGCTGTTTTTT,CASSKAASDTGELFF
TRBJ1-5,NA,TRBV7-6,15,NA,TGTGCCAGCAGCTCAGAATGGGGGGCAATTCAGCCCCAGCATTTT,CASSSEWGAIQPQHF
TRBJ2-2,NA,TRBV19,15,TRBD2,TGTGCCAGTAGTATCCGGCGGGGGGGCCTATGGGAGCTGTTTTTT,CASSIRRGGLWELFF
TRBJ2-2,NA,TRBV19,15,TRBD2,TGTGCCAGTACCACTAGCGGGGCGAACACCGGGGAGCTGTTTTTT,CASTTSGANTGELFF
TRBJ2-1,NA,TRBV6-2/TRBV6-3,17,NA,TGTGCCAGCAGCCTCCGCCCCGGACTCAGAAGCTATAATGAGCAGTTCTTC,CASSLRPGLRSYNEQFF
TRBJ2-1,NA,TRBV11-2,15,TRBD2,TGTGCCAGCAGCCGTACTAGCGGCGGCTACAATGAGCAGTTCTTC,CASSRTSGGYNEQFF
TRBJ2-2,NA,TRBV5-4,17,TRBD2,TGTGCCAGCAGCTTGAGTTTTAGCGGGAGAGACACCGGGGAGCTGTTTTTT,CASSLSFSGRDTGELFF
TRBJ2-2,NA,TRBV18,14,NA,TGTGCCAGCTCACCCCGGGACGCCGCGACGGAGCTGTTTTTT,CASSPRDAATELFF
TRBJ1-1,NA,TRBV28,12,TRBD1,TGTGCCAGCAGTTTAGGGACAGGCGAAGCTTTCTTT,CASSLGTGEAFF
TRBJ2-5,NA,TRBV7-2,15,NA,TGTGCCAGCAGCTCGCCCTCCGGGGGCGAAGAGACCCAGTACTTC,CASSSPSGGEETQYF
TRBJ1-5,NA,TRBV19,17,NA,TGTGCCAGTAGCCCCGTGGGGGCTCAGGGGAGCAATCAGCCCCAGCATTTT,CASSPVGAQGSNQPQHF
TRBJ2-5,NA,TRBV19,17,NA,TGTGCCAGTAGTATAAGCCCACGCCGGGCGGGGAAAGAGACCCAGTACTTC,CASSISPRRAGKETQYF
TRBJ2-7,NA,TRBV6-5,11,NA,TGTGCCACCCGACTAGTTTACGAGCAGTACTTC,CATRLVYEQYF
TRBJ1-1,NA,TRBV6-6,15,TRBD1,TGTGCCAGCAGTTATTCCCCGGGACAGGGGCCTGAAGCTTTCTTT,CASSYSPGQGPEAFF
TRBJ1-2,NA,TRBV4-1,16,NA,TGCGCCAGCAGCCCTTCCGGGACGGGAAGTAACTATGGCTACACCTTC,CASSPSGTGSNYGYTF
TRBJ1-2,NA,TRBV27,13,NA,TGTGCCAGCAGTCAGGATCAAGGTCGGGGCTACACCTTC,CASSQDQGRGYTF
TRBJ1-1,NA,TRBV20-1,13,NA,TGCAGTGCTAGTTGGGGGGCTAACACTGAAGCTTTCTTT,CSASWGANTEAFF
TRBJ2-5,NA,TRBV6-5,15,NA,TGTGCCAGCAGTTACACGTTTGCAGGGCAGGGGACCCAGTACTTC,CASSYTFAGQGTQYF
TRBJ2-7,NA,TRBV10-3,13,NA,TGTGCCATCAGTGGACAGGGAGGAGACGAGCAGTACTTC,CAISGQGGDEQYF
TRBJ2-1,once,TRBV15,16,TRBD2,TGTGCCACCAGCGGGGGACTAGCGGGAGTAGGGAATGAGCAGTTCTTC,CATSGGLAGVGNEQFF
TRBJ1-2,NA,TRBV11-3,14,NA,TGTGCCAGCAGCTTAGTTTTAGCTAGCGACAGTCTAACCTTC,CASSLVLASDSLTF
TRBJ1-6,few,TRBV2,16,NA,TGTGCCAGCAGTGTTAAGGGCGATCCTGGCAATTCACCCCTCCACTTT,CASSVKGDPGNSPLHF
TRBJ2-3,NA,TRBV29-1,17,NA,TGCAGCGTGGGGGACTTGCTGGTTGTCCGGAGGACAGATACGCAGTATTTT,CSVGDLLVVRRTDTQYF
TRBJ1-1,NA,TRBV14,14,NA,TGTGCCAGCAGATACGGGGCTTCGAACACTGAAGCTTTCTTT,CASRYGASNTEAFF
TRBJ2-2,once,TRBV11-2,17,TRBD1,TGTGCCAGCAGAAGGACAGGGGGCTTCCTAGTACCCGGGGAGCTGTTTTTT,CASRRTGGFLVPGELFF
TRBJ2-1,NA,TRBV6-5,14,NA,TGTGCCAGCAGCCTCCTGGGATATCAGGGTGAGCAGTTCTTC,CASSLLGYQGEQFF
TRBJ2-1,NA,TRBV19,14,TRBD2,TGTGCCAGTAGTACTAGCGGGACCCACAATGAGCAGTTCTTC,CASSTSGTHNEQFF
TRBJ2-7,NA,TRBV2,14,NA,TGTGCCAGCCGAAATGACGGTTACTCCTACGAGCAGTACTTC,CASRNDGYSYEQYF
TRBJ2-4,NA,TRBV7-2,14,TRBD2,TGTGCCAGCAGCCACGGGGGGGCCAAAAACATTCAGTACTTC,CASSHGGAKNIQYF
TRBJ2-2,NA,TRBV12-1,15,NA,TGTGCCAGCAGCTTGACAGGGAATCGTTCCGGGGAGCTGTTTTTT,CASSLTGNRSGELFF
TRBJ1-6,NA,TRBV5-1,16,NA,TGCGCCAGCCGATTAGGGGGATATGACTATAATTCACCCCTCCACTTT,CASRLGGYDYNSPLHF
TRBJ1-6,NA,TRBV28,15,NA,TGTGCCAGCAGTTTATTGATAGTTTTGAGTTCACCCCTCCACTTT,CASSLLIVLSSPLHF
TRBJ2-7,NA,TRBV6-6,13,TRBD1,TGTGCCAGCAGTAACCCGGGACAGGACGAGCAGTACTTC,CASSNPGQDEQYF
TRBJ2-1,NA,TRBV18,13,NA,TGTGCCAGCTCACCGGAAGTCTACAATGAGCAGTTCTTC,CASSPEVYNEQFF
TRBJ2-5,NA,TRBV20-1,15,TRBD2,TGCAGTGCTAGTCCTATAGCGGGTACCCAAGAGACCCAGTACTTC,CSASPIAGTQETQYF
TRBJ1-2,NA,TRBV7-8,15,TRBD1,TGTGCCAGCAGCTTAGAAGGACAGGAGAACTATGGCTACACCTTC,CASSLEGQENYGYTF
TRBJ1-1,NA,TRBV13,15,TRBD1,TGTGCCAGCAGCTCCCCCGGGACAGGGAACACTGAAGCTTTCTTT,CASSSPGTGNTEAFF
TRBJ1-2,NA,TRBV5-1,15,TRBD1,TGCGCCAGCAGCATAGACGGACAGGACCTGTCTGGCTACACCTTC,CASSIDGQDLSGYTF
TRBJ1-1,once,TRBV5-1,13,NA,TGCGCCAGCAGCTTGGCGGGGATAACTGAAGCTTTCTTT,CASSLAGITEAFF
TRBJ1-5,NA,TRBV29-1,12,TRBD1,TGCAGCGGGCGGGACAGTTCGGGGCCCCAGCATTTT,CSGRDSSGPQHF